The 31 T cell receptor beta chains listed next were all sequenced from one sample in a study of blood T cell repertoires in COVID-19. Libraries were prepared by immunoSEQ multiplex PCR; TCRdb keeps only in-frame clonotypes and omits some of them. The profile shows about 400,000 clones, roughly 90% of them singletons. The sequencing sample was made of peripheral blood. These receptors were obtained from a woman aged 55-69 years with COVID-19, enrolled during active disease.

This CDR3 is CASSSLQGGNEQFF. The CDR3 DNA reads as TGTGCCAGCAGCTCACTACAGGGGGGGAATGAGCAGTTCTTC. The chain employs TRBV7-3 and TRBJ2-1, with D possibly being TRBD1 (8 bases). The germline V gene has CDR1 SGHTA and CDR2 FQGTGA. V was shortened by 4 bases and J by 7 bases, with 14 bases between the two germline ends. The CDR3 extends over 14 amino acids. The whole variable domain, filled in from reference TRBV7-3 and TRBJ2-1, reads GAGVSQTPSNKVTEKGKYVELRCDPISGHTALYWYRQSLGQGPEFLIYFQGTGAADDSGLPNDRFFAVRPEGSVSTLKIQRTERGDSAVYLCASSSLQGGNEQFFGPGTRLTVL.

This chain uses TRBV6-2 or TRBV6-3 with TRBJ2-7; 12 bases fit TRBD1. Germline CDR1 reads MNHEY; CDR2 reads SVGEGT. The CDR3 sequence is 15 residues long. V dropped 4 bases and J dropped 7; count of bases not matched to a gene: 8. The CDR3 sequence: CASSFPGQGAGEQYF. The CDR3 DNA reads as TGTGCCAGCAGTTTCCCGGGACAGGGGGCTGGAGAGCAGTACTTC.

The V call is TRBV19, the J call TRBJ2-3, with D possibly being TRBD2 (6 bases). The CDR3 is made up of 14 amino acids. Trimming removed 4 bases at V and 3 bases at J, with 11 bases between. Per germline, CDR1 LNHDA and CDR2 SQIVND (reference sequence). The CDR3 DNA follows: TGTGCCAGTAGTAGGGGACTTAGGACAGATACGCAGTATTTT. This encodes CASSRGLRTDTQYF. The full variable domain, its missing parts supplied by reference TRBV19 and TRBJ2-3, is DGGITQSPKYLFRKEGQNVTLSCEQNLNHDAMYWYRQDPGQGLRLIYYSQIVNDFQKGDIAEGYSVSREKKESFPLTVTSAQKNPTAFYLCASSRGLRTDTQYFGPGTRLTVL.

The J gene is TRBJ2-1, the V gene TRBV7-3, with 9 bases identical to TRBD2. V lost 4 bases to trimming and J lost 3 bases; unmatched junction nucleotides: 16. Looked up from germline, CDR1 is SGHTA and CDR2 is FQGTGA. This CDR3 is built from 19 residues. The CDR3 protein is CASSSPTGTSLSLYNEQFF. Written as DNA, the CDR3 is TGTGCCAGCAGCTCCCCTACCGGGACTAGCCTTTCCCTCTACAATGAGCAGTTCTTC.

The chain uses TRBV10-2 and TRBJ2-3; TRBD2 aligns across 14 bases. Germline trimming cut 5 bases from V and 3 bases from J; bases unmatched to any gene: 1. The CDR3 runs 15 residues. Germline assignment: CDR1 WSHSY and CDR2 SAAADI. DNA of the CDR3: TGCGCCAGCAGTCGACTAGCGGGGGGGACAGATACGCAGTATTTT. It translates to CASSRLAGGTDTQYF.

The genes are TRBV25-1 and TRBJ1-2; 7 bases map to TRBD1. The CDR3 consists of 16 residues. The J segment lost 8 bases and the V segment lost 3 bases, leaving 15 bases of the junction unmatched. Germline lookup yields CDR1 MGHDK and CDR2 SYGVNS. DNA for the CDR3: TGTGCCAGCAGTGACCAAACCCGACCGACAGGGAGGGGCTACACCTTC. It is translated as CASSDQTRPTGRGYTF.

The J gene is TRBJ1-1, the V gene TRBV2; 8 nucleotides line up with TRBD1. Germline-derived CDR1 and CDR2 are SNHLY and FYNNEI. The CDR3 consists of 14 residues. The junction had 14 bases not matched to a gene; V was cut back by 7 bases and J by 10 bases. In nucleotides, the CDR3 is TGTGCCAGCAAAGCCCAGGGGGCGAGTGCAGTAGCTTTCTTT. Encoded protein: CASKAQGASAVAFF.

This chain connects TRBV20-1 to TRBJ2-7; possible D gene TRBD1, 6 bases. This CDR3 spans 11 amino acids. The germline CDR1 and CDR2 sequences are DFQATT and SNEGSKA (reference sequence). V gave up 4 bases and J gave up 4 bases, with 8 bases separating them. DNA of the CDR3: TGCAGTGCTACAGGGGCGTACGAGCAGTACTTC. Translation: CSATGAYEQYF.

The chain links TRBV11-1 to TRBJ2-7; no firm D call. The CDR3 is 11 amino acids. In germline, CDR1 is SGHAT, CDR2 FQDESV (reference sequence). Trimming shortened V by 3 bases and J by 4 bases, and 4 bases separated the two germline ends. CDR3 in DNA: TGTGCCAGCAGCTTCAAATACGAGCAGTACTTC. It is translated as CASSFKYEQYF.

V usage is TRBV10-3 and J usage is TRBJ1-2; unclear D gene. V was shortened by 3 bases and J by 0 bases, with 11 bases between the two germline ends. Germline-derived CDR1 and CDR2 are ENHRY and SYGVKD. This CDR3 is 15 amino acids long. CDR3: CAISEGAAANYGYTF. DNA for the CDR3: TGTGCCATCAGTGAAGGCGCGGCAGCTAACTATGGCTACACCTTC.

The chain uses TRBV5-5 and TRBJ1-4, with TRBD1 as a possible D gene (5 bases). The V end lost 0 bases, the J end lost 2 bases, and 11 bases lay between the germline ends. CDR1 and CDR2 from the germline V gene are SGHKS and YYEKEE (reference sequence). The CDR3 is 16 amino acids. The CDR3 here is CASSLDFGGTNEKLFF. CDR3 bases: TGTGCCAGCAGCTTGGATTTTGGGGGGACTAATGAAAAACTGTTTTTT.

The rearrangement joins TRBV6-4 to TRBJ2-3, with 9 positions matching TRBD2. Trimming at V came to 10 bases and at J to 3 bases, leaving 11 bases not matched to a gene. Germline loops: CDR1 MRHNA, CDR2 SNTAGT. This CDR3 is built from 15 residues. In DNA form, the CDR3 reads TGTGCCACACAGAGGGCTAGCGGGACTACAGATACGCAGTATTTT. This encodes CATQRASGTTDTQYF.

This chain uses TRBV12-5 with TRBJ1-2; no definite D call. The germline V gene encodes CDR1 LGHNT and CDR2 FRNRAP. Deletions cut 1 base from V and 7 bases from J, with 7 bases between. The CDR3 totals 12 residues. CDR3 DNA sequence: TGTGCTAGTGGTTTGGACGGTTTTGGCTACACCTTC. Residues: CASGLDGFGYTF.

The chain combines TRBV11-3 with TRBJ2-7, with D perhaps TRBD1 (6 bases). V lost 5 bases and J lost 2, with 16 bases in between. The CDR3 consists of 15 residues. Germline CDR1 is SGHNT and CDR2 is YENEEA. CDR3 in amino acids: CASSPDRFITYEQYF. The CDR3 bases are TGTGCCAGCAGCCCTGACAGGTTCATAACCTACGAGCAGTACTTC.

The V and J genes are TRBV27 and TRBJ1-2; 10 nucleotides match TRBD1. V was pared by 5 bases and J by 3 bases, with 3 bases of the junction left unmatched. Germline lookup yields CDR1 MNHEY and CDR2 SMNVEV (reference sequence). The CDR3 sequence is 14 residues long. As DNA, the CDR3 is TGTGCCAGCAGTCCGGACAGGGGGTACTATGGCTACACCTTC. Translation gives CASSPDRGYYGYTF.

As concerns this clone: The sample contains more than one DNA sequence encoding this CDR3. The V gene is TRBV27, the J gene TRBJ1-1; 8 nucleotides line up with TRBD1. This CDR3 region has 14 residues. The V and J ends lost 5 bases and 5 bases, in that order; junction bases with no gene match: 7. Germline V gene sequence: CDR1 MNHEY, CDR2 SMNVEV (reference sequence). The CDR3 region has the DNA TGTGCCAGCAGTACAGGACAGGGTCGGACTGAAGCTTTCTTT. It encodes CASSTGQGRTEAFF.

This chain connects TRBV5-1 to TRBJ1-2; D is undetermined. Germline CDR1 SGHRS, CDR2 YFSETQ. V was cut by 5 bases and J by 1 base, with 12 bases left in between. CDR3 length equals 14 residues. CDR3 protein: CASRGTRDNYGYTF. The DNA for the CDR3 is TGCGCCAGCAGGGGCACCCGTGATAACTATGGCTACACCTTC.

In DNA form, the CDR3 reads TGCGCCAGCAGCTTGGGTCTAGCGGGGGGCACTGAGCAGTTCTTC. Translated: CASSLGLAGGTEQFF. This chain joins TRBV5-1 and TRBJ2-1, with 11 bases that match TRBD2. Germline CDR1 is SGHRS and CDR2 is YFSETQ. V lost 0 bases to trimming and J lost 9 bases; unmatched junction nucleotides: 5. The length of the CDR3 is 15 residues.

The chain uses TRBV9 and TRBJ2-5; 13 bases align to TRBD2. CDR3 length equals 15 residues. In germline, CDR1 is SGDLS, CDR2 YYNGEE. J lost 4 bases, V lost 0 bases, and 0 bases had no gene match. DNA of the CDR3: TGTGCCAGCAGCGTAGGGACTAGCGGGAGAGAGACCCAGTACTTC. This translates into CASSVGTSGRETQYF.

V usage is TRBV18 and J usage is TRBJ2-7; 7 positions match TRBD2. The V gene's germline CDR1 is KGHSH and CDR2 LQKENI. This CDR3 spans 15 amino acids. V dropped 0 bases and J dropped 2; count of bases not matched to a gene: 4. The CDR3 spells CASSPPSGATYEQYF. The CDR3 coding sequence is TGTGCCAGCTCACCACCCAGCGGGGCGACCTACGAGCAGTACTTC.

The V call is TRBV7-9, the J call TRBJ1-1; no definite D call. This CDR3 is built from 13 residues. In germline, CDR1 is SEHNR, CDR2 FQNEAQ (reference sequence). The V end was cut by 8 bases, the J end by 3 bases, with 13 bases between. CDR3 sequence reads: CASPPPGYTEAFF. In DNA, the CDR3 is TGTGCCAGCCCCCCTCCAGGTTACACTGAAGCTTTCTTT. Using reference TRBV7-9 and TRBJ1-1 for the parts outside the CDR3, the full variable domain is DTGVSQNPRHKITKRGQNVTFRCDPISEHNRLYWYRQTLGQGPEFLTYFQNEAQLEKSRLLSDRFSAERPKGSFSTLEIQRTEQGDSAMYLCASPPPGYTEAFFGQGTRLTVV.

V usage is TRBV6-5 and J usage is TRBJ2-7; 9 bases fit TRBD2. The CDR3 consists of 14 residues. The V gene end was trimmed by 6 bases and the J gene end by 3 bases; junction bases not matched to a gene: 6. Germline values: CDR1 MNHEY, CDR2 SVGAGI. In DNA form, the CDR3 reads TGTGCCAGCAGAGAGAGCGGGGGGCGCTACGAGCAGTACTTC. As protein: CASRESGGRYEQYF.

The rearrangement uses TRBV29-1 and TRBJ1-5; tentatively, D is TRBD1 (6 bases). Looked up from germline, CDR1 is SQVTM and CDR2 is ANQGSEA. V was pared by 4 bases and J by 2 bases, with 9 bases between. The CDR3 totals 13 residues. The CDR3 region has the DNA TGCAGCGTTGTTCCAGGGGGCAATCAGCCCCAGCATTTT. Translated, it gives CSVVPGGNQPQHF.

This sequence joins TRBV9 and TRBJ1-1; no clear D. Germline CDR1 SGDLS, CDR2 YYNGEE. Trimming stripped 6 bases from V and 0 bases from J, with 12 bases between. The CDR3 spans 14 residues. This chain's CDR3 is CASTRSLMNTEAFF. The CDR3 coding sequence is TGTGCCAGCACCAGGTCCCTGATGAACACTGAAGCTTTCTTT. Full variable domain (outside the CDR3, taken from reference TRBV9 and TRBJ1-1): DSGVTQTPKHLITATGQRVTLRCSPRSGDLSVYWYQQSLDQGLQFLIQYYNGEERAKGNILERFSAQQFPDLHSELNLSSLELGDSALYFCASTRSLMNTEAFFGQGTRLTVV.

The chain recombines TRBV5-6 with TRBJ1-4, with D possibly being TRBD1 (6 bases). Germline CDR1 and CDR2: SGHDT and YYEEEE. V was pared by 2 bases and J by 5 bases, with 7 bases between. The CDR3 runs to 13 residues. For the CDR3, the DNA is TGTGCCAGCAGCTTCGGGACAAATGAAAAACTGTTTTTT. Protein sequence: CASSFGTNEKLFF.

The rearrangement joins TRBV5-1 to TRBJ2-1; weak D call: TRBD2 (6 bases). CDR3 size: 12 residues. In germline, CDR1 is SGHRS, CDR2 YFSETQ. V was clipped by 7 bases and J by 10 bases, with 15 bases between them. The CDR3: CASRGWGGEQFF. In nucleotides, the CDR3 is TGCGCCAGCCGAGGGTGGGGAGGCGAGCAGTTCTTC.

The chain links TRBV5-6 to TRBJ1-5, with D hard to call. Germline V gene data show CDR1 as SGHDT and CDR2 as YYEEEE. This CDR3 region has 13 residues. V was cut by 4 bases and J by 0 bases, with 5 bases left in between. The CDR3: CASSLYSNQPQHF. The CDR3 DNA follows: TGTGCCAGCAGCCTCTATAGCAATCAGCCCCAGCATTTT.

The gene calls are TRBV10-2 and TRBJ1-3; maybe TRBD1 (5 bases). The CDR3 consists of 15 residues. Between the trimmed V and J ends, which lost 6 bases and 2 bases, there was a span of 14 bases. Germline V lookup: CDR1 WSHSY, CDR2 SAAADI. CDR3 nucleotides: TGCGCCAGCAGGGCTTCGACAGTAGCTGGAAACACCATATATTTT. Translating it yields CASRASTVAGNTIYF.

J is TRBJ2-1 and V is TRBV19, with TRBD1 as a possible D gene (6 bases). V was clipped by 5 bases and J by 0 bases, with 14 bases between them. The CDR3 sequence is 16 residues long. Germline loops: CDR1 LNHDA, CDR2 SQIVND (reference sequence). The CDR3 protein is CASSLQGHSSYNEQFF. As DNA, the CDR3 is TGTGCCAGTAGTTTACAGGGTCACAGCTCCTACAATGAGCAGTTCTTC.

V usage is TRBV5-1 and J usage is TRBJ2-5; TRBD2 aligns across 9 bases. In germline, CDR1 is SGHRS, CDR2 YFSETQ. The V gene end was trimmed by 1 base and the J gene end by 5 bases; junction bases not matched to a gene: 9. CDR3 size: 16 residues. The chain's CDR3 is CASSLSGGTFRETQYF. For the CDR3, the DNA is TGCGCCAGCAGCTTGAGCGGGGGGACGTTTCGGGAGACCCAGTACTTC.

CDR3 sequence (DNA): TGTGCCAGCAGTTACTCGTTGACAAACCCTTATGGCTACACCTTC. The encoded protein is CASSYSLTNPYGYTF. This chain uses TRBV6-2 or TRBV6-3 with TRBJ1-2; D not certain. The CDR3 extends over 15 amino acids. Trimming removed 0 bases at V and 5 bases at J, with 13 bases between. CDR1 is MNHEY, CDR2 SVGEGT, per germline.